This T cell receptor (beta chain) was sequenced in a study of blood T cell repertoires in COVID-19. Study as a whole: The United States, Italy and Spain supplied acute and convalescent COVID-19 samples. Sources were T cells, B-cell-depleted T cells, or PBMCs; the material itself was cDNA or gDNA.

Profiled with immunoSEQ multiplex PCR; TCRdb holds only in-frame clones, not every one. This sample has some 150,000 clones; 75% to 85% occur once, and the top ten carry approximately 16%. The CDR3 is 11 residues long. V trimming: 6 bases; J trimming: 11 bases; junction bases outside the gene matches: 4. CDR1 is LGHDT, CDR2 YNNKEL, per germline (reference sequence). Grouping used clinical history reported by participants in a survey and questionnaire. Recovered Cohort 3 donors showed two negative PCRs, clearance, or symptom resolution. The sample comprised PBMCs or T cells enriched from blood (not recorded which). The chain uses TRBV3-1 (or the pseudogene TRBV3-2) and TRBJ1-1; TRBD1 matches at 9 bases. The receptor was derived from a man aged 45 to 65 who had recovered from COVID-19. CDR3 in amino acids: CASRRQGDAFF. CDR3 nucleotide sequence: TGTGCCAGCAGAAGACAGGGGGACGCTTTCTTT.